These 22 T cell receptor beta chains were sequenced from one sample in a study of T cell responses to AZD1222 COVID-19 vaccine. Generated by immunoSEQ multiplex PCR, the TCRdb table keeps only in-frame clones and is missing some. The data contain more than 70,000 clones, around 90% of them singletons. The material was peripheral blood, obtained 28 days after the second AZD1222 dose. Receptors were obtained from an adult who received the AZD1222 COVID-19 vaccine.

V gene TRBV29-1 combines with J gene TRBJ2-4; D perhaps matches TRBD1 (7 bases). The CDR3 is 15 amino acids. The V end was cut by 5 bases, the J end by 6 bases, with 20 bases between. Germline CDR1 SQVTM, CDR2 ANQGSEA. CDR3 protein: CSVSRDSQGRNIQYF. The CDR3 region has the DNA TGCAGCGTTTCGCGGGACAGCCAAGGCAGAAACATTCAGTACTTC. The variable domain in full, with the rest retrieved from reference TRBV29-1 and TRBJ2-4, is SAVISQKPSRDICQRGTSLTIQCQVDSQVTMMFWYRQQPGQSLTLIATANQGSEATYESGFVIDKFPISRPNLTFSTLTVSNMSPEDSSIYLCSVSRDSQGRNIQYFGAGTRLSVL.

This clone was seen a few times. The CDR3 DNA is TGTGCCAGCAGCCCCGGGGCCCGAGGGGGAGAGACCCAGTACTTC. It codes for CASSPGARGGETQYF. V and J are TRBV7-2 and TRBJ2-5, with D perhaps matching TRBD1 (6 bases). Per germline, CDR1 SGHTA and CDR2 FQGNSA. The CDR3 sequence is 15 residues long. V lost 5 bases to trimming and J lost 4 bases, with 17 bases between them.

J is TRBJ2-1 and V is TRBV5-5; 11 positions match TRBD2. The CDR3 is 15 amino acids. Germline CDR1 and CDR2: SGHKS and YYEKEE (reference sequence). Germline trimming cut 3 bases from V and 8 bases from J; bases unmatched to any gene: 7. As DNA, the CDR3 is TGTGCCAGCAGCTCTTTAGCGGGAGGGCCCCATGAGCAGTTCTTC. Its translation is CASSSLAGGPHEQFF.

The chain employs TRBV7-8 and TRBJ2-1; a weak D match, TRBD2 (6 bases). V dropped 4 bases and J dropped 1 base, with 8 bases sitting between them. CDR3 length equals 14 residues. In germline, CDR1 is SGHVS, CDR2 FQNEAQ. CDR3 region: CASSWDSSYNEQFF. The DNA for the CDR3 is TGTGCCAGCAGCTGGGACTCTTCCTACAATGAGCAGTTCTTC.

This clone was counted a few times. The CDR3 DNA sequence: TGTGCCAGCAGCGCCATGGGACAGGGGGATTCACCCCTCCACTTT. Its translation: CASSAMGQGDSPLHF. The chain is built from TRBV9 and TRBJ1-6; 11 bases map to TRBD1. The CDR3 contains 15 residues. Trimming took 3 bases from V and 8 from J; bases not matched to a gene: 4. Looked up from germline, CDR1 is SGDLS and CDR2 is YYNGEE.

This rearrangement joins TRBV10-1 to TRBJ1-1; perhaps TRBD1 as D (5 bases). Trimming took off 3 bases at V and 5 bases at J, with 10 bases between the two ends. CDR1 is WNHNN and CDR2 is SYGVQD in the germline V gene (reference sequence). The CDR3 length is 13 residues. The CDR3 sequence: CASSDQGKTEAFF. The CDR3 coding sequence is TGCGCCAGCAGTGATCAGGGCAAGACTGAAGCTTTCTTT.

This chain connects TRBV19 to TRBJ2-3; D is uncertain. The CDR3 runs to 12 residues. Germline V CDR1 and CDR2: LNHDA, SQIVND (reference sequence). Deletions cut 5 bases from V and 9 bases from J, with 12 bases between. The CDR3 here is CASSPKTPTQYF. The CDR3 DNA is TGTGCCAGTAGTCCTAAGACACCGACGCAGTATTTT. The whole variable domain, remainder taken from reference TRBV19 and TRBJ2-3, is DGGITQSPKYLFRKEGQNVTLSCEQNLNHDAMYWYRQDPGQGLRLIYYSQIVNDFQKGDIAEGYSVSREKKESFPLTVTSAQKNPTAFYLCASSPKTPTQYFGPGTRLTVL.

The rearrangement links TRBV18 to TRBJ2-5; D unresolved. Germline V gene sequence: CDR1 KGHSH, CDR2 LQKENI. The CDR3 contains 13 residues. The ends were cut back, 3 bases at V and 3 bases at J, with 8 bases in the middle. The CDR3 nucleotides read TGTGCCAGCTCACCGGGAAATGAAGAGACCCAGTACTTC. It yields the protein CASSPGNEETQYF.

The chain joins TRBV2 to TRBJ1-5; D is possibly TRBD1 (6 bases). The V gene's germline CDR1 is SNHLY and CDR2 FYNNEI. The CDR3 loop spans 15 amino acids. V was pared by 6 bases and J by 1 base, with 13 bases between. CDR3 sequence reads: CASRSGDTSNQPQHF. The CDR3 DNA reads TGTGCCAGCAGGTCCGGGGACACAAGCAATCAGCCCCAGCATTTT.

CDR3 loop: CASSLERGREQFF. The DNA for the CDR3 is TGTGCCAGCAGCTTAGAAAGGGGTCGGGAGCAGTTCTTC. The chain links TRBV7-2 to TRBJ2-1, with D possibly matching TRBD1 (5 bases). The CDR3 has 13 residues. Trimming left V 1 base short and J 10 bases short, with 11 bases between. From germline, CDR1 is SGHTA and CDR2 FQGNSA.

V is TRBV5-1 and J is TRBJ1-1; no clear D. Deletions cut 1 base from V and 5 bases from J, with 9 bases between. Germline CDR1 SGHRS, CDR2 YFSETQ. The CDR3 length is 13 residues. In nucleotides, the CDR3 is TGCGCCAGCAGCTTGTCGAGGGAAACTGAAGCTTTCTTT. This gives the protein CASSLSRETEAFF.

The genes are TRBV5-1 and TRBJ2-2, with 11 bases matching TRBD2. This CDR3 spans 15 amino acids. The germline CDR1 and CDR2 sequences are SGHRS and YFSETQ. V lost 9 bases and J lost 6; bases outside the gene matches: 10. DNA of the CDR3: TGCGCCACCACCGGGACTAGCGGCGGGGCCGGGGAGCTGTTTTTT. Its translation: CATTGTSGGAGELFF.

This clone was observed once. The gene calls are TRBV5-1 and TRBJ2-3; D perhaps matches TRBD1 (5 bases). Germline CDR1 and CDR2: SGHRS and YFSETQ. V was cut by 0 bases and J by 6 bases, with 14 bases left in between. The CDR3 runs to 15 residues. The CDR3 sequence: CASSLALTGHDTQYF. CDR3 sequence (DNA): TGCGCCAGCAGCTTGGCCCTCACCGGACATGATACGCAGTATTTT.

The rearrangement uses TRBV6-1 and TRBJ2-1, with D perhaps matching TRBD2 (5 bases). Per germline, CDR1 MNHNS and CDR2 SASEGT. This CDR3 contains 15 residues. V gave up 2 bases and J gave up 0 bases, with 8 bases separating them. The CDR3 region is CASSERGASYNEQFF. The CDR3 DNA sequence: TGTGCCAGCAGTGAACGGGGAGCCTCCTACAATGAGCAGTTCTTC.

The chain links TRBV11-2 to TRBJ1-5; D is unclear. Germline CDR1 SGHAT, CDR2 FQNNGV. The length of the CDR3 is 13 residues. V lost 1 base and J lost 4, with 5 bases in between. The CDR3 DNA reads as TGTGCCAGCAGCTTAGTCGAAAATCAGCCCCAGCATTTT. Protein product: CASSLVENQPQHF.

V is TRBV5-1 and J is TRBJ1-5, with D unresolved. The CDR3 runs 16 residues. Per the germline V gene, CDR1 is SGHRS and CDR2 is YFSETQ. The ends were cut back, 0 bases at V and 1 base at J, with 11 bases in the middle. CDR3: CASSLGLAGSNQPQHF. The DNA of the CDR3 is TGCGCCAGCAGCTTGGGCCTCGCGGGGAGCAATCAGCCCCAGCATTTT.

The CDR3 spells CASSQGLAGHETQYF. In nucleotides, the CDR3 is TGTGCCAGCAGCCAAGGGCTAGCGGGACATGAGACCCAGTACTTC. This sequence joins TRBV3-1 (or the pseudogene TRBV3-2) and TRBJ2-5; 9 bases are shared with TRBD2. The CDR3 spans 15 residues. Germline V gene data show CDR1 as LGHDT and CDR2 as YNNKEL (reference sequence). The V segment lost 1 base and the J segment 5 bases; nucleotides outside the gene matches: 5.

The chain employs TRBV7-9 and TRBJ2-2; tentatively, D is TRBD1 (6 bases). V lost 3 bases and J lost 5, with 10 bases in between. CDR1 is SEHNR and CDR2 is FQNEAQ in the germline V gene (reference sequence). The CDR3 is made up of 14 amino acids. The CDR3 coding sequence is TGTGCCAGCAGCTTCCAGGGGCGGACCGGGGAGCTGTTTTTT. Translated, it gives CASSFQGRTGELFF.

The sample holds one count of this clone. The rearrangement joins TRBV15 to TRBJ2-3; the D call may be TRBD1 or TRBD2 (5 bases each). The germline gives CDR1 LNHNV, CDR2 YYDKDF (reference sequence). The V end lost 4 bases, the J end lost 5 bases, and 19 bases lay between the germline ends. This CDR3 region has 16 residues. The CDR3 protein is CATSTRERGAEDTQYF. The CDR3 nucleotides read TGTGCCACCAGCACGAGGGAGAGAGGGGCTGAAGATACGCAGTATTTT. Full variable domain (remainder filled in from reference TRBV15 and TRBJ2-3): DAMVIQNPRYQVTQFGKPVTLSCSQTLNHNVMYWYQQKSSQAPKLLFHYYDKDFNNEADTPDNFQSRRPNTSFCFLDIRSPGLGDTAMYLCATSTRERGAEDTQYFGPGTRLTVL.

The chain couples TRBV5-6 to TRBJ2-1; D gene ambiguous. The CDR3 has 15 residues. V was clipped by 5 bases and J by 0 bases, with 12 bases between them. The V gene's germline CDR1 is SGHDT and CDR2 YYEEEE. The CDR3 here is CASSTPDLSYNEQFF. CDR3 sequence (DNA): TGTGCCAGCAGTACACCGGACCTCTCCTACAATGAGCAGTTCTTC.

CDR3 coding DNA: TGTGCCAGTATGAGGCCAACAGAGACGGCCCAGCATTTT. This encodes CASMRPTETAQHF. This chain joins TRBV19 and TRBJ1-5, with D unclear. The CDR3 has 13 amino acids. Germline V gene data show CDR1 as LNHDA and CDR2 as SQIVND (reference sequence). Trimming stripped 7 bases from V and 11 bases from J, with 18 bases between.

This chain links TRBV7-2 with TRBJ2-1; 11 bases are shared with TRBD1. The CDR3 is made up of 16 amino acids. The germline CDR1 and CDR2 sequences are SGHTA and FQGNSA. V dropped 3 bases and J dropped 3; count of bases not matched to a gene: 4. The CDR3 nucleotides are TGTGCCAGCAGCTTGGAGGGACAGGGGGTCTACAATGAGCAGTTCTTC. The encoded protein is CASSLEGQGVYNEQFF.